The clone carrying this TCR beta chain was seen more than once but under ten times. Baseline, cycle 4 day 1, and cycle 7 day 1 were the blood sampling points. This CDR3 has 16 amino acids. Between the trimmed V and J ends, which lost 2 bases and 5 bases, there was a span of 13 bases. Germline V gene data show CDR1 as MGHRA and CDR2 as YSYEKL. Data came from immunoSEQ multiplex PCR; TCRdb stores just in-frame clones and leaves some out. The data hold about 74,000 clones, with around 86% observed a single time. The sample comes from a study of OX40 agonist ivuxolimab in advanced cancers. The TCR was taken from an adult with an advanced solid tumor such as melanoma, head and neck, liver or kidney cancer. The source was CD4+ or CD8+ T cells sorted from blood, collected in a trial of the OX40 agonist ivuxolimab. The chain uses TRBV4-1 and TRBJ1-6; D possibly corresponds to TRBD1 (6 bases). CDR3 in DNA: TGCGCCAGCAGCCAACAAAGAAGGACAGATAATTCACCCCTCCACTTT. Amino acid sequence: CASSQQRRTDNSPLHF.